This T cell receptor (beta chain) originates from a study of blood T cell repertoires in COVID-19. About the study: Donors in the United States, Italy and Spain gave samples during acute or convalescent COVID-19.

Original analysis: For nucleated cells, counts were estimated from reference gene primer amplification. TCRdb's table, derived via immunoSEQ multiplex PCR, lists solely in-frame clones and lacks some. V, J and clone size are taken as reported in that table, and D and trimming were inferred from the DNA itself. The table has fewer than 200,000 clones, 88% seen once. Germline loops: CDR1 SGHTA, CDR2 FQGTGA. Trimming stripped 5 bases from V and 6 bases from J, with 13 bases between. The CDR3 contains 13 residues. The TCR originated in a man over 45 who had recovered from COVID-19. Material for sequencing was peripheral blood. This sequence joins TRBV7-3 and TRBJ1-1, with D possibly being TRBD1 (5 bases). CDR3 amino acids: CASSPRVGAEAFF. The CDR3 nucleotides are TGTGCCAGCAGCCCCAGGGTAGGGGCTGAAGCTTTCTTT.